The 10 T cell receptor beta chains below come from one sample, sequenced in a study of beta chain features in type 1 diabetes. General study points: Researchers report that Type 1 diabetes patients had moderately but significantly shorter TCRB CDR3s across all four CD4+ subsets.

All of the isolated RNA was reverse transcribed, so expressed TCRB transcripts were sequenced. The method was immunoSEQ multiplex PCR; TCRdb's version includes in-frame clones alone and lacks a portion of them. Found here are around 250,000 clones, about 14% of them singletons; the top ten hold roughly 0.019%. Their antigens are not known. The source material was naive CD4+ T cells from blood. The receptors here all came from a man aged 25-45 years with type 1 diabetes.

This clone was detected a few times. This rearrangement joins TRBV7-9 to TRBJ2-2; the match to TRBD1 covers 12 bases. The CDR3 has 18 residues. The V gene's germline CDR1 is SEHNR and CDR2 FQNEAQ (reference sequence). Trimming removed 3 bases from V and 1 base from J; junction bases left unmatched: 6. The CDR3 here is CASSFRDRGRRNTGELFF. For the CDR3, the DNA is TGTGCCAGCAGCTTCCGGGACAGGGGGCGTAGGAACACCGGGGAGCTGTTTTTT.

The chain is built from TRBV29-1 and TRBJ1-5, with D possibly TRBD1 on 5 matching bases. Germline V lookup: CDR1 SQVTM, CDR2 ANQGSEA. The CDR3 loop spans 12 amino acids. The V end was cut by 6 bases, the J end by 0 bases, with 6 bases between. For the CDR3, the DNA is TGCAGCGTCAGGGATAGCAATCAGCCCCAGCATTTT. The encoded protein is CSVRDSNQPQHF.

The rearrangement uses TRBV4-1 and TRBJ2-7, with 9 bases fitting TRBD2. CDR1 and CDR2 (germline): MGHRA, YSYEKL. Trimming cost V 4 bases and J 5 bases; bases outside gene matches: 6. The length of the CDR3 is 14 residues. CDR3 region: CASSPMGLADEQYF. The CDR3 coding sequence is TGCGCCAGCAGCCCGATGGGACTAGCTGACGAGCAGTACTTC.

The chain recombines TRBV4-2 with TRBJ2-2; 13 positions match TRBD2. Looked up from germline, CDR1 is LGHNA and CDR2 is YNFKEQ. The CDR3 covers 17 residues. V shed 5 bases and J 1 base; nucleotides not matched to a gene: 4. CDR3 sequence (DNA): TGTGCCAGCAGCGTACGGACTAGCGGGGGGAACACCGGGGAGCTGTTTTTT. Its protein product is CASSVRTSGGNTGELFF.

CDR3 in amino acids: CASGDRDPFF. For the CDR3, the DNA is TGTGCCAGCGGGGACAGGGATCCGTTTTTT. The chain has TRBV2 and TRBJ2-2, with TRBD1 matching 9 bases. CDR3 length equals 10 residues. From germline, CDR1 is SNHLY and CDR2 FYNNEI. Trimming took 8 bases from V and 16 from J; bases not matched to a gene: 5.

V and J are TRBV9 and TRBJ2-5; perhaps TRBD2 as D (6 bases). Looked up from germline, CDR1 is SGDLS and CDR2 is YYNGEE. V lost 2 bases, J lost 4 bases, and 9 bases lay in between. The CDR3 is 13 amino acids. The CDR3 region has the DNA TGTGCCAGCAGCGTTTCCGGGGGAGAGACCCAGTACTTC. This encodes CASSVSGGETQYF.

This clone was observed a handful of times. V usage is TRBV27 and J usage is TRBJ2-7; 9 nucleotides agree with TRBD1. Germline-derived CDR1 and CDR2 are MNHEY and SMNVEV (reference sequence). V lost 2 bases and J lost 6; bases outside the gene matches: 11. This CDR3 comprises 16 residues. The CDR3 is CASSLLALGTGSEQYF. The CDR3 DNA is TGTGCCAGCAGTTTACTTGCCCTGGGGACAGGGAGCGAGCAGTACTTC.

J is TRBJ2-1 and V is TRBV5-1; 7 bases are shared with TRBD2. This CDR3 comprises 13 residues. V trimming: 6 bases; J trimming: 10 bases; junction bases outside the gene matches: 10. Germline CDR1 reads SGHRS; CDR2 reads YFSETQ. CDR3 bases: TGCGCCAGCAAAGGCGGGAGCTCGGGAGAGCAGTTCTTC. This translates into CASKGGSSGEQFF.

The gene calls are TRBV10-3 and TRBJ1-1; no clear D gene. Trimming took off 4 bases at V and 3 bases at J, with 9 bases between the two ends. CDR3 length equals 13 residues. The germline gives CDR1 ENHRY, CDR2 SYGVKD. The CDR3 bases are TGTGCCATCAGTGGCACTCATGACACTGAAGCTTTCTTT. The encoded protein is CAISGTHDTEAFF.

This clone was recorded a few times. This chain joins TRBV30 and TRBJ1-1; 12 nucleotides line up with TRBD1. V gave up 4 bases and J gave up 10 bases; unmatched junction bases: 13. This CDR3 spans 15 amino acids. Germline lookup yields CDR1 GTSNPN and CDR2 SVGIG (reference sequence). The CDR3 bases are TGTGCCTGGACTCCCGACGGGACAGGGGGCTCGAGAGCTTTCTTT. Its protein is CAWTPDGTGGSRAFF.